This T cell receptor beta chain was obtained from a study of T-cell memory formation after mild COVID-19. Study-wide context: For the most part, TCR clusters were specific to one donor.

Constant-segment-primed 5'RACE gave TCR alpha and TCR beta cDNA libraries with sample barcodes and UMIs. TCRdb reprocessed the 5' RACE reads with MiXCR, giving one entry per CDR3 protein. The sample comprises 11,000 to 15,000 distinct CDR3 sequences, approximately 20% of which are singletons, and around 45% rests with the top ten. Ten or more counts support this clonotype. Its antigen is unknown. Trimming removed 0 bases from V and 0 bases from J, with 5 bases in between. The CDR3 totals 14 residues. Germline V gene sequence: CDR1 MGHRA, CDR2 YSYEKL. General study points: Certain responding clones were present in pre-infection memory, suggesting participation of cross-reactive memory.

The sequenced sample consisted of PBMCs or a T cell subset sorted from them (not recorded which). The chain carries TRBV4-1 and TRBJ1-1; D call uncertain. The sequence came from an adult woman who had mild COVID-19 (a few samples of this study predate the infection). Cell type and time point are not known. This CDR3 reads CASSQDRMNTEAFF. The CDR3 DNA follows: TGCGCCAGCAGCCAAGATAGAATGAACACTGAAGCTTTCTTT.